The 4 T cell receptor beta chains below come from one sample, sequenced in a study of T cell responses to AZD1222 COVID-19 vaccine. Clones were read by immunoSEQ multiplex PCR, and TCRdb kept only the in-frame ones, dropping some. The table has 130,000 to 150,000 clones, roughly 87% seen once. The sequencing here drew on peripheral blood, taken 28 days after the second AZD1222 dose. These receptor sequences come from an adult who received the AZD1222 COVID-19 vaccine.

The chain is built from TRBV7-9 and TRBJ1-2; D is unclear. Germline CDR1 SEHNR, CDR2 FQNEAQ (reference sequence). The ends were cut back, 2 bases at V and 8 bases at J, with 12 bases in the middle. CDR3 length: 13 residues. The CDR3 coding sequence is TGTGCCAGCAGCTTAATAATTGCAGAAGGCTACACCTTC. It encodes CASSLIIAEGYTF.

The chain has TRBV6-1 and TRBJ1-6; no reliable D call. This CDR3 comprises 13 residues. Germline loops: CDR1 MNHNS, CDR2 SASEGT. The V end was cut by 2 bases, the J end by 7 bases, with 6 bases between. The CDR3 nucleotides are TGTGCCAGCAGTGAATCGAACAATTCACCCCTCCACTTT. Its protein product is CASSESNNSPLHF.

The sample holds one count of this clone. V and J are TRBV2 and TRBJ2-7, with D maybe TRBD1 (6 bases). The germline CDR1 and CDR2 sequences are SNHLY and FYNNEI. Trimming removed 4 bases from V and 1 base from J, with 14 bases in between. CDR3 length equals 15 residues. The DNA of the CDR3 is TGTGCCAGCAGTGCCACAGGGTTTCCTTCCTACGAGCAGTACTTC. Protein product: CASSATGFPSYEQYF.

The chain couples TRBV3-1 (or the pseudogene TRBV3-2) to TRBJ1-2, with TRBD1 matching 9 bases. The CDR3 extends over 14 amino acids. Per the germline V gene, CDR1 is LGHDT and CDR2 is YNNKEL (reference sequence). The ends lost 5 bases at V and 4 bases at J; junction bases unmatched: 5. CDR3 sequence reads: CASSSDRGPYGYTF. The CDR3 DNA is TGTGCCAGCAGCTCGGACAGGGGCCCCTATGGCTACACCTTC.